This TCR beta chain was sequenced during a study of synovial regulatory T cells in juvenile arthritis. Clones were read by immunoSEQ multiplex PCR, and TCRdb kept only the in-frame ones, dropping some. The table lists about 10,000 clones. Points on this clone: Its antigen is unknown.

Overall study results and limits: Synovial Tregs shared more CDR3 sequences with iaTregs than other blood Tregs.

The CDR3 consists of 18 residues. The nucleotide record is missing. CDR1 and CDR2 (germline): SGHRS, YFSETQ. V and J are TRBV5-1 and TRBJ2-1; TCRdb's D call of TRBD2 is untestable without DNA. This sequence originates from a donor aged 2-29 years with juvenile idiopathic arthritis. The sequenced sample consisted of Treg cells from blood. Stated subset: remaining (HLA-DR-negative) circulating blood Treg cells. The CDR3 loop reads CASSLMSRSGLAYNEQFF.